Listed below are T cell receptor beta chains from one sample, sequenced in a study of T cells in Graves' hyperthyroidism and ophthalmopathy. TCRdb reprocessed the multiplex PCR reads with MiXCR, giving one entry per CDR3 protein. The data contain over 450,000 distinct CDR3 sequences, 17% of them seen just once; the ten biggest clones take up 17%. The sample taken for sequencing was blood. The receptors originated from a woman under 30 with Graves' ophthalmopathy. Each CDR3 is given with its conserved first and last residue. Fields, in order: D gene, V gene, clone size, J gene, CDR3 protein, CDR3 DNA. The D gene is left open where the match is weak. Not all rows give a size; the values are once, few, many and, for expanded clones, a class.

NA	TRBV28	many	TRBJ1-2	CASSSGKSNYGYTF	TGTGCCAGCAGTTCCGGGAAAAGCAACTATGGCTACACCTTC
TRBD2	TRBV7-2	many	TRBJ2-7	CASSPLTSGGPRPYEQYF	TGTGCCAGCAGCCCACTGACTAGCGGGGGCCCCCGCCCCTACGAGCAGTACTTC
TRBD2	TRBV12-3/TRBV12-4	few	TRBJ2-7	CASSGSKTSGYEQYF	TGTGCCAGCAGCGGAAGCAAGACTAGCGGCTACGAGCAGTACTTC
NA	TRBV30	few	TRBJ1-1	CARSGRGSTEAFF	TGTGCCCGGTCGGGAAGAGGGAGCACTGAAGCTTTCTTT
NA	TRBV28	NA	TRBJ2-7	CASSAPTSTYEQYF	TGTGCCAGCAGTGCTCCAACTAGCACCTACGAGCAGTACTTC
NA	TRBV30	many	TRBJ1-3	CAWIGRASGNTIYF	TGTGCCTGGATTGGACGTGCCTCTGGAAACACCATATATTTT
TRBD1	TRBV30	many	TRBJ1-6	CAWTEGQENSPLHF	TGTGCCTGGACTGAAGGACAGGAAAATTCACCCCTCCACTTT
NA	TRBV27	many	TRBJ1-1	CASSLSGPNTEAFF	TGTGCCAGCAGTTTATCGGGACCGAACACTGAAGCTTTCTTT
NA	TRBV24-1	many	TRBJ2-2	CATSDSIAGELFF	TGTGCCACCAGTGATTCGATCGCCGGGGAGCTGTTTTTT
TRBD1	TRBV20-1	many	TRBJ1-2	CSARQGNYGYTF	TGCAGTGCGAGACAGGGCAACTATGGCTACACCTTC
TRBD1	TRBV29-1	few	TRBJ2-5	CSVEPDRVQETQYF	TGCAGCGTTGAGCCAGACAGGGTCCAAGAGACCCAGTACTTC
TRBD1	TRBV12-3/TRBV12-4	few	TRBJ1-3	CASSRGTGVLTGNTIYF	TGTGCCAGCAGTAGGGGGACAGGGGTTTTAACTGGAAACACCATATATTTT
NA	TRBV12-5	many	TRBJ1-2	CASGYEAGGYTF	TGTGCTAGTGGTTACGAGGCAGGTGGCTACACCTTC
TRBD1	TRBV5-1	NA	TRBJ1-1	CASSDTGGGTEAFF	TGCGCCAGCAGCGATACAGGGGGCGGCACTGAAGCTTTCTTT
TRBD1	TRBV7-2	NA	TRBJ1-3	CASSGGQGRDTIYF	TGTGCCAGCAGCGGGGGACAGGGGAGGGACACCATATATTTT
NA	TRBV6-5	NA	TRBJ2-2	CASSYRQTGELFF	TGTGCCAGCAGTTACCGGCAGACCGGGGAGCTGTTTTTT
NA	TRBV7-2	many	TRBJ1-2	CASSFYRENYGYTF	TGTGCCAGCAGCTTTTACAGGGAAAACTATGGCTACACCTTC
NA	TRBV9	NA	TRBJ1-1	CASSVVGGYTEAFF	TGTGCCAGCAGCGTAGTAGGGGGGTACACTGAAGCTTTCTTT
TRBD1	TRBV2	many	TRBJ1-5	CASRRRDSSNQPQHF	TGTGCCAGCAGACGTAGGGACAGCTCTAATCAGCCCCAGCATTTT
NA	TRBV28	NA	TRBJ1-1	CASSPFLGDTEAFF	TGTGCCAGCAGCCCGTTTCTAGGGGACACTGAAGCTTTCTTT
NA	TRBV9	NA	TRBJ2-2	CASSVGGMNTGGLFF	TGTGCCAGCAGCGTAGGCGGCATGAACACCGGGGGGCTGTTTTTT
NA	TRBV2	many	TRBJ1-5	CASSEARASNQPQHF	TGTGCCAGCAGTGAGGCCCGAGCGAGCAATCAGCCCCAGCATTTT